The TCR beta chain under discussion was sequenced for a study of human T cells and chemical hapten exposure. Trimming shortened V by 1 base and J by 1 base, and 9 bases separated the two germline ends. The CDR3 covers 14 residues. Germline loops: CDR1 DFQATT, CDR2 SNEGSKA (reference sequence). Note on this clonotype: Antigen unknown.

Notes on the study in general: TCRs at a frequency above 1 in 1000 stayed unchanged with DPC sensitization.

The library tagged each cDNA molecule with unique molecular identifiers. Per the authors' pipeline: Samples had a median of around 96,000 TCRs, ranging about 20,000 to 700,000. TCRdb reanalysed the 5' RACE reads using MiXCR and keeps one entry per CDR3 protein. These V and J calls originate from TCRdb's pipeline instead of the authors' own analysis. The table lists around 100,000 distinct CDR3 sequences, approximately 20% of them singletons, with 2.8% in the top ten. Sequencing started from total RNA isolated from unfractionated whole blood. The J gene is TRBJ2-3, the V gene TRBV20-1; D gene uncertain. This sequence was found in a human donor in good health. The CDR3 loop reads CSARAVGGTDTQYF. The DNA of the CDR3 is TGCAGTGCTAGAGCGGTGGGTGGCACAGATACGCAGTATTTT.